The subject of this entry is one T cell receptor (beta chain). No cognate antigen has been identified for it. There are no base qualities to consult, and no much larger clone falls within one base. The sample carries other DNA sequences with the same CDR3. The sample is drawn from a study of blood T cell repertoires in COVID-19 (TCRdb year 2020). Study-wide context: Collaborator samples came from the United States, Italy and Spain and covered acute and convalescent phases of COVID-19. The material from the prospective study consisted of cDNA or gDNA derived from T cells, B-cell-depleted T cells, or PBMCs. Subjects who had been exposed to COVID-19, were actively infected with it, or had recovered from it provided the deeply sampled blood TCRbeta repertoires that made up the dataset. The repertoires were released in a freely available public database intended as a resource for research on the immune response to SARS-CoV-2. Samples were obtained from the ongoing ImmuneRACE study (first 160 participants) and from roughly 1,300 subjects provided by 6 global collaborators. The sample metadata nearly always contained a de-identified subject ID, COVID-19 status, age in years and sex. Where available, HLA class I and class II types were taken from metadata supplied by the sample provider and were not determined by assay-based typing.

In the prospective study, participants were roughly 18 to 100 years old, resided in about two dozen geographic areas of the United States, and were enrolled through a virtual design. In the prospective study, participants were assigned to cohorts based on the clinical history participants reported in a screening survey and a study questionnaire. Recovered participants in ImmuneRACE Cohort 3 were defined as having two consecutive negative NP/OP PCR tests, clearance from a healthcare professional, or resolution of symptoms. Each participant in the prospective study had whole blood, serum and a nasopharyngeal or oropharyngeal swab collected by mobile phlebotomists. Prospective study participants could optionally give additional blood draws and questionnaires over an approximately two-month period. Before DNA extraction, prospective study blood samples were shipped either frozen or at room temperature.

Findings and caveats that apply to the study as a whole: Clinical and demographic metadata were provided uncurated, with the amount varying by source and participant.

Trimming at the junction amounts to 0 bases on V and 1 base on J, and the germline ends lie 7 bases apart. Its CDR3 holds 14 amino acids, cysteine through phenylalanine. Of the read, only the CDR3 DNA is kept; its 42 bases are in frame from base 1. The germline V gene yields SGDLS for CDR1 and YYNGEE for CDR2. TCRbeta CDR3 regions were amplified from genomic DNA using the immunoSEQ Assay, a bias-controlled multiplex PCR. From the authors' description of their analysis: Within the assay, amplification of reference gene primers was used to estimate how many nucleated cells each sample contained. To quantify the absolute abundance of each unique TCRbeta CDR3 rearrangement, sequence reads were collapsed and filtered. For each sample, productive Simpson clonality was calculated as the square root of Simpson's diversity index over productive rearrangements. Held by TCRdb, this immuneACCESS table contains in-frame sequences only and omits some clones. Under half of the omission traces to an unresolved V gene where checked; the cause of the rest is unknown. The V and J calls and clone size were taken over from that table, and D and trimming were inferred from the DNA. Across this sample there are 280,000 or so clones, with 85% seen only once. Clones ranked in the top ten supply under 3% of the sample.

This chain joins TRBV9 to TRBJ1-1; TRBD1 could be the D gene, as 5 bases match. The source is a woman aged 50 to 60 who had recovered from COVID-19. Sequencing was performed on PBMCs or T cells enriched from blood (not recorded which). The CDR3 protein: CASSVGQGNTEAFF. The base sequence is TGTGCCAGCAGCGTAGGGCAGGGGAACACTGAAGCTTTCTTT.